A single sample gave rise to the 7 T cell receptor beta chains below, sequenced in a study of cytomegalovirus exposure and HLA in healthy donors. The PCR ran on 60 Vbeta and 13 Jbeta primers. The data were produced by immunoSEQ multiplex PCR, yet TCRdb's version contains in-frame clones alone and is incomplete. The sample records roughly 150,000 clones, about three quarters being singletons. The material sequenced was PBMCs. The receptors originated from a woman aged 25 to 39 in good health and CMV-seronegative.

V gene TRBV6-5 combines with J gene TRBJ2-5, with a tentative D call TRBD2 (5 bases). Trimming shortened V by 0 bases and J by 1 base, and 9 bases separated the two germline ends. Germline CDR1 MNHEY, CDR2 SVGAGI. The CDR3 has 15 residues. CDR3 bases: TGTGCCAGCAGTTACTCTGCGACTATCCAAGAGACCCAGTACTTC. This codes for CASSYSATIQETQYF.

This clone turned up a few times. As DNA, the CDR3 is TGTGCCAGCAACCCTGGACTAGCGGGGGACCAAGAGACCCAGTACTTC. This codes for CASNPGLAGDQETQYF. The chain employs TRBV6-6 and TRBJ2-5, with TRBD2 identical over 13 bases. The CDR3 has 16 residues. J gave up 0 bases and V 7 bases, and 5 bases lay outside the gene matches. CDR1 and CDR2 (germline): MNHNY, SVGAGI (reference sequence).

The J gene is TRBJ2-7, the V gene TRBV6-1, with TRBD1 as a possible D gene (5 bases). Trimming stripped 3 bases from V and 2 bases from J, with 11 bases between. Germline CDR1 MNHNS, CDR2 SASEGT. The CDR3 consists of 14 residues. The CDR3 spells CASSDRGRTYEQYV. For the CDR3, the DNA is TGTGCCAGCAGTGATAGGGGTAGAACCTACGAGCAGTACGTC.

The chain joins TRBV2 to TRBJ1-4; no reliable D call. The V gene's germline CDR1 is SNHLY and CDR2 FYNNEI. CDR3 length: 14 amino acids. The V end was cut by 3 bases, the J end by 13 bases, with 18 bases between. The CDR3 nucleotides read TGTGCCAGCAGTGATTACAACGGTAATGACTTACTGTTTTTT. Protein sequence: CASSDYNGNDLLFF.

This clone appeared a single time. The DNA for the CDR3 is TGTGCCAGCAGCTTTTCCCCAGAATATAATGAAAAACTGTTTTTT. It is translated as CASSFSPEYNEKLFF. The chain joins TRBV5-4 to TRBJ1-4, with D unclear. This CDR3 spans 15 amino acids. Trimming pared 2 bases from V and 4 bases from J, leaving 12 bases between. Germline V gene lookup returns CDR1 SGHNT and CDR2 YYREEE (reference sequence). Filled out from reference TRBV5-4 and TRBJ1-4, the complete variable domain reads ETGVTQSPTHLIKTRGQQVTLRCSSQSGHNTVSWYQQALGQGPQFIFQYYREEENGRGNFPPRFSGLQFPNYSSELNVNALELDDSALYLCASSFSPEYNEKLFFGSGTQLSVL.

This chain joins TRBV28 and TRBJ2-5; 7 positions agree with TRBD1. The V and J ends lost 2 bases and 4 bases, in that order; junction bases with no gene match: 4. The CDR3 contains 14 residues. Germline V gene lookup returns CDR1 MDHEN and CDR2 SYDVKM. This CDR3 is CASSLEGGGETQYF. In DNA, the CDR3 is TGTGCCAGCAGTTTAGAAGGGGGCGGAGAGACCCAGTACTTC.

This clone occurred once. The V call is TRBV5-6, the J call TRBJ2-5; D may be TRBD1 (5 bases). This CDR3 comprises 14 residues. V was pared by 5 bases and J by 4 bases, with 15 bases between. CDR1 and CDR2 from the germline V gene are SGHDT and YYEEEE. The CDR3 region is CASRMRQRGETQYF. The CDR3 DNA reads as TGTGCCAGCAGGATGCGGCAAAGGGGAGAGACCCAGTACTTC.